This T cell receptor (beta chain) was obtained from a study of neurological immune-mediated disorders. In this sample, this clonotype turned up many times. No antigen is known for it. Study results and caveats: Multiple sclerosis patients had less TCR clonal expansion than even healthy controls, unlike HTLV-1-associated myelopathy.

The CDR3 has 17 residues. With V trimmed by 6 bases and J by 2 bases, 12 bases remained unmatched. 5'RACE with 10-nucleotide random UMIs generated the cDNA. MiXCR, run by TCRdb on the 5' RACE reads, gives a single entry per CDR3 protein. The table shows tens of thousands of distinct CDR3 sequences, with about 9.3% occurring only once. The chain is built from TRBV12-3 or TRBV12-4 and TRBJ2-5; 10 nucleotides match TRBD2. The sequenced sample was PBMCs. The source is a woman in her thirties or forties with HTLV-1-associated myelopathy (HAM/TSP). CDR3 nucleotides: TGTGCCAGCAGCCCTAACCGTAGCGGGGGGTCACAAGAGACCCAGTACTTC. It is translated as CASSPNRSGGSQETQYF.